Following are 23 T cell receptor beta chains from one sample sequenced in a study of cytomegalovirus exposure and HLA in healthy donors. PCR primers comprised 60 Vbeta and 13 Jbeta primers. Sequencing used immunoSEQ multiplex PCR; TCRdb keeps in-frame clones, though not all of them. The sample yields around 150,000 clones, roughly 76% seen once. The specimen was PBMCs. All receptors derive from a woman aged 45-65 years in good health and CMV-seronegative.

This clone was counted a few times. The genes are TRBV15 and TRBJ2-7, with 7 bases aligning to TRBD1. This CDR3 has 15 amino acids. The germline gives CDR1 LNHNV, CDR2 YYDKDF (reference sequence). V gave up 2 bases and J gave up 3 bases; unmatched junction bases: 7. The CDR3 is CATSRQDRRDYEQYF. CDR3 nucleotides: TGTGCCACCAGCAGACAGGACAGGAGAGACTACGAGCAGTACTTC.

The CDR3 spells CASTRKPGHNTAPEAFF. CDR3 bases: TGTGCCAGCACCCGAAAACCGGGACACAACACCGCCCCCGAAGCTTTCTTT. This chain links TRBV5-6 with TRBJ1-1; D might be TRBD1 (6 bases). Germline V CDR1 and CDR2: SGHDT, YYEEEE. The CDR3 loop spans 17 amino acids. The germline V and J ends were trimmed by 6 bases and 8 bases, with 29 bases remaining between them.

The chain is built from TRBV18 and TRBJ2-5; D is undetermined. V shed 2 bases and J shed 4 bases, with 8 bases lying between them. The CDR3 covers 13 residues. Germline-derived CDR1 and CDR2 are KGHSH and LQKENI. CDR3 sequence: CASSPTSGETQYF. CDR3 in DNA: TGTGCCAGCTCACCAACGTCCGGAGAGACCCAGTACTTC.

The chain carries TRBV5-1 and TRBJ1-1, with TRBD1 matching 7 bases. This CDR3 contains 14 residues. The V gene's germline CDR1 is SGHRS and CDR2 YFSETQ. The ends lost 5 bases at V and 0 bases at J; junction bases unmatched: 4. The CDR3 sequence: CASSFTGVNTEAFF. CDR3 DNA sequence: TGCGCCAGCAGTTTCACAGGGGTGAACACTGAAGCTTTCTTT.

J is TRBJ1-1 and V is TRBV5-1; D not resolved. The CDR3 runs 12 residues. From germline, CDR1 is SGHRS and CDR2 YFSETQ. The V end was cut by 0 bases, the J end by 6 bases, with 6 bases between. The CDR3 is CASSLGNAEAFF. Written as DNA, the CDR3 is TGCGCCAGCAGCTTGGGTAATGCTGAAGCTTTCTTT.

The CDR3 nucleotides read TGTGCCAGCAGCTTGGAGGACAGCAGCGCCGGCAATGAGCAGTTCTTC. This encodes CASSLEDSSAGNEQFF. This chain joins TRBV7-9 and TRBJ2-1; D is perhaps TRBD1 (6 bases). The CDR3 spans 16 residues. V lost 3 bases and J lost 6, with 18 bases in between. Looked up from germline, CDR1 is SEHNR and CDR2 is FQNEAQ (reference sequence).

In DNA form, the CDR3 reads TGTGCCAGCAGTCCCCGGGAACGAATTAATTCACCCCTCCACTTT. It is translated as CASSPRERINSPLHF. The gene calls are TRBV6-6 and TRBJ1-6; no clear D. This CDR3 is 15 amino acids long. V lost 5 bases and J 6 bases, leaving 14 bases between the germline ends. CDR1 is MNHNY, CDR2 SVGAGI, per germline (reference sequence).

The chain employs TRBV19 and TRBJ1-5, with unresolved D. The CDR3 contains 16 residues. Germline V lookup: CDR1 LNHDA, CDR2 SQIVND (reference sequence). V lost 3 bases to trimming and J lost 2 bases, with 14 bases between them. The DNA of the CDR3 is TGTGCCAGTAGTATTCCCTCGTTCCCTGGCAATCAGCCCCAGCATTTT. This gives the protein CASSIPSFPGNQPQHF.

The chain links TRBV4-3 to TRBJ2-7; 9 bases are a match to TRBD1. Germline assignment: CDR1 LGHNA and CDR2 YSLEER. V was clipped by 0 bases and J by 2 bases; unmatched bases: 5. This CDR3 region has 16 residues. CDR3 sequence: CASSQDRRQGAYEQYF. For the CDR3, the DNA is TGCGCCAGCAGCCAAGATAGGAGACAGGGGGCCTACGAGCAGTACTTC.

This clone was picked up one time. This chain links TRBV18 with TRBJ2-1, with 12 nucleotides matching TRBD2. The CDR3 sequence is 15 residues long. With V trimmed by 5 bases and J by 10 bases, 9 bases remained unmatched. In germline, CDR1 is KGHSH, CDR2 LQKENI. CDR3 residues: CASSSSSGGAGEQFF. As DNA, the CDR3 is TGTGCCAGCTCATCCTCTAGCGGGGGGGCCGGGGAGCAGTTCTTC.

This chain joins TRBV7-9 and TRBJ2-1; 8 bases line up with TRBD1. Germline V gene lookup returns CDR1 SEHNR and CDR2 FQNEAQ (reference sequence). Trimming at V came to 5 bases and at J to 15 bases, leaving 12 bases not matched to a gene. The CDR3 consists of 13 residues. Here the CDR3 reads CASSTEDRDKLFF. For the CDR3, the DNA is TGTGCCAGCAGCACCGAGGACAGGGATAAACTGTTCTTC.

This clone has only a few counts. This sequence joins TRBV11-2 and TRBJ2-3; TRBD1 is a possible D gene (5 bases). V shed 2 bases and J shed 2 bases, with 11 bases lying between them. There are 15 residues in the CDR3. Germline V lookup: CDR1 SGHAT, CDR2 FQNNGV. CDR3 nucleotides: TGTGCCAGCAGCTTATGGGGCCTATCCACAGATACGCAGTATTTT. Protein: CASSLWGLSTDTQYF.

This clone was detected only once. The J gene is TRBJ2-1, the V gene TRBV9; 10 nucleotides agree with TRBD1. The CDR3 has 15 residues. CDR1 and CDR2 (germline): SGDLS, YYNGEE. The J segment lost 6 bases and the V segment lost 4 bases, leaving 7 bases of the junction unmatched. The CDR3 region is CASSFRTGGTNEQFF. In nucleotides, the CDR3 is TGTGCCAGCAGCTTTCGGACAGGGGGAACCAATGAGCAGTTCTTC.

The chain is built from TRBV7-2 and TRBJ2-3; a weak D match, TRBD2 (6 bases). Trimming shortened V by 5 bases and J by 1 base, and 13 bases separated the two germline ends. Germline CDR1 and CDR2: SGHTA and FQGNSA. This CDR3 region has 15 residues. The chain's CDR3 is CASSPNSGGTDTQYF. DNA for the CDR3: TGTGCCAGCAGCCCTAACTCGGGGGGCACAGATACGCAGTATTTT.

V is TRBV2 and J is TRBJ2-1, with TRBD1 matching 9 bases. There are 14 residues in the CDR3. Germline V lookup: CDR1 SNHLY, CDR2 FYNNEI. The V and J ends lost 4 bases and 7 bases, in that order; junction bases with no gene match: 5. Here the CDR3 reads CASSGQGVKNEQFF. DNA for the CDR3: TGTGCCAGCAGTGGACAGGGGGTTAAGAATGAGCAGTTCTTC.

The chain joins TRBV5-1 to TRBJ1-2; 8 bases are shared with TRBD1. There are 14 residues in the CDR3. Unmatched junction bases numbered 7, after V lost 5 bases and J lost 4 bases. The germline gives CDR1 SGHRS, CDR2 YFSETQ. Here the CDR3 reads CASRETGGRYGYTF. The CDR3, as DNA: TGCGCCAGCAGGGAAACAGGGGGACGCTATGGCTACACCTTC.

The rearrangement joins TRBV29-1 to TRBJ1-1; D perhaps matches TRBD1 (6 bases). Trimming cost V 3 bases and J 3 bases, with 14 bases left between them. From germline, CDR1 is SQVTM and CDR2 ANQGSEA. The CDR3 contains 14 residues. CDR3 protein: CSVEKGQGYTEAFF. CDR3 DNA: TGCAGCGTTGAGAAGGGGCAGGGGTACACTGAAGCTTTCTTT.

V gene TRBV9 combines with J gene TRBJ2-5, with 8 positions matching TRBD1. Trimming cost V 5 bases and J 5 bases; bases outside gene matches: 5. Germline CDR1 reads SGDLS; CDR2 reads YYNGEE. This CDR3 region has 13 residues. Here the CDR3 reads CASSRQGWETQYF. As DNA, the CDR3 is TGTGCCAGCAGTCGACAGGGGTGGGAGACCCAGTACTTC.

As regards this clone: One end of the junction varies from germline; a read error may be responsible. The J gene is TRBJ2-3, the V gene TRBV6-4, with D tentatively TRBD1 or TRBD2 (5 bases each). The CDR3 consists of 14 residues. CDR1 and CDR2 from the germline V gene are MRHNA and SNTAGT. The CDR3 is CANSEGHHTDTQYF. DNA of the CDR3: TGTGCCAACAGTGAGGGGCACCACACAGATACGCAGTATTTT.

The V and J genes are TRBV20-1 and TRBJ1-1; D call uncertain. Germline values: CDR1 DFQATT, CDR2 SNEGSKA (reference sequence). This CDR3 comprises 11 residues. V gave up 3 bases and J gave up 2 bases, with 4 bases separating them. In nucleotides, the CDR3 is TGCAGTGCTAGCCTTAACACTGAAGCTTTCTTT. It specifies CSASLNTEAFF.

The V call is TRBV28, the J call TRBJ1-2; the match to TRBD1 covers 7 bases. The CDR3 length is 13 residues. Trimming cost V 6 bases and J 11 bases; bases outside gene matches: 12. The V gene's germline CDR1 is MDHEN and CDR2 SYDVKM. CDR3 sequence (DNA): TGTGCCAGCAGGTTTATAGGACAGGCCCGGTACACCTTC. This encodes CASRFIGQARYTF.

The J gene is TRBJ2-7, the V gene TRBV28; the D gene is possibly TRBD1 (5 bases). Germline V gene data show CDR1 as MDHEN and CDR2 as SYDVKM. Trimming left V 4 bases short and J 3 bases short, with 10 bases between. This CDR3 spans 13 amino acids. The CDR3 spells CASSSDTYYEQYF. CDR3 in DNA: TGTGCCAGCAGTTCGGACACGTACTACGAGCAGTACTTC.

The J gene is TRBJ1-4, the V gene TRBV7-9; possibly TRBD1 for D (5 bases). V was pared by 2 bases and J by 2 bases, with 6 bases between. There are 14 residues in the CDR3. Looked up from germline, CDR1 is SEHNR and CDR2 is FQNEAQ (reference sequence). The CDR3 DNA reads TGTGCCAGCAGCTTATCAGGGACTAATGAAAAACTGTTTTTT. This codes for CASSLSGTNEKLFF. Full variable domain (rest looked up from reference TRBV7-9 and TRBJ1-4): DTGVSQNPRHKITKRGQNVTFRCDPISEHNRLYWYRQTLGQGPEFLTYFQNEAQLEKSRLLSDRFSAERPKGSFSTLEIQRTEQGDSAMYLCASSLSGTNEKLFFGSGTQLSVL.